This T cell receptor beta chain was identified during a study of Ad26.COV2.S vaccination and SARS-CoV-2 variants. Study-level background: Administration of Ad26.COV2.S was intramuscular, either once or twice 56 days apart. General study results and limits: Ad26.COV2.S recipients had broader spike-specific TCRs (P = 0.0014).

Worth noting for this clone: What it binds is unknown.

The CDR3 runs to 15 residues. Germline CDR1 and CDR2: MNHEY and SVGAGI. The ends were cut back, 5 bases at V and 2 bases at J, with 10 bases in the middle. Treatment described: some 20 received Ad26.COV2.S at low or high dose, single or two shots; 5 received placebo; per-sample allocation not given. The samples date from day 63 after the first vaccine or placebo injection. Only in-frame clones appear in the TCRdb table, and some are missing; sequencing was by immunoSEQ multiplex PCR. The sample yields over 350,000 clones, roughly nine tenths seen once. The rearrangement joins TRBV6-5 to TRBJ2-6, with unresolved D. The source of this sequence is a person between 18 and 60 years old who received the Ad26.COV2.S COVID-19 vaccine or a placebo. This sample comprised peripheral blood, obtained in a trial of Ad26.COV2.S vaccine versus placebo. For the CDR3, the DNA is TGTGCCAGCAGTCCGAAAGTACCTGGGGCCAACGTCCTGACTTTC. This translates into CASSPKVPGANVLTF.